The count of the clone carrying this TCR beta chain is one. The data are from a study of blood T cell repertoires in COVID-19. Study-wide background: Samples taken during acute and convalescent COVID-19 were collected in the United States, Italy and Spain. In each case, the material was cDNA or gDNA derived from T cells, B-cell-depleted T cells, or PBMCs.

With V trimmed by 4 bases and J by 2 bases, 6 bases remained unmatched. Per germline, CDR1 SGDLS and CDR2 YYNGEE. The CDR3 loop spans 15 amino acids. Per the authors' pipeline: For nucleated cells, counts were estimated from reference gene primer amplification. Clones were read by immunoSEQ multiplex PCR, and TCRdb kept only the in-frame ones, dropping some. That table gives V, J and clone size, and the DNA gave D and trimming. This sample yields around 130,000 clones, of which roughly nine tenths are seen a single time; roughly 3.7% belongs to the top ten. The sample comprised peripheral blood. This receptor was obtained from a man over 45 with active COVID-19. This chain uses TRBV9 with TRBJ2-3; 8 bases align to TRBD2. CDR3 nucleotides: TGTGCCAGCAGCTTACGGGGGGGTGACACAGATACGCAGTATTTT. This gives the protein CASSLRGGDTDTQYF.